This T cell receptor beta chain was sequenced in a study of blood T cell repertoires in COVID-19. Study-wide context: COVID-19 samples collected from the United States, Italy and Spain covered acute and convalescent phases. The analysed material was cDNA or gDNA that came from T cells, B-cell-depleted T cells, or PBMCs.

Across 20 to 25 US areas, participants ranged in age from about 18 to 100 years. In the original processing: How many nucleated cells were present was estimated from reference gene primer amplification. Profiled with immunoSEQ multiplex PCR; TCRdb holds only in-frame clones, not every one. Clone size and the V and J calls come from that table; the DNA yielded D and trimming. Of approximately 180,000 clones in the sample, more than 65% are singletons; the top ten hold approximately 14%. The receptor was derived from a man aged 50 or older who had recovered from COVID-19. Sequenced: PBMCs or T cells enriched from blood (not recorded which).

The DNA for the CDR3 is TGCGCCAGCAAAAGCCTCCCCGGGACTAGCGGGGGGGCTAGATCCTACAATGAGCAGTTCTTC. Encoded protein: CASKSLPGTSGGARSYNEQFF. The V call is TRBV5-1, the J call TRBJ2-1, with 16 bases aligning to TRBD2. This CDR3 has 21 residues. J was trimmed by 1 base and V by 6 bases; bases with no gene match: 16. Germline CDR1 and CDR2: SGHRS and YFSETQ. Combining the CDR3 with reference TRBV5-1 and TRBJ2-1 gives the whole variable domain KAGVTQTPRYLIKTRGQQVTLSCSPISGHRSVSWYQQTPGQGLQFLFEYFSETQRNKGNFPGRFSGRQFSNSRSEMNVSTLELGDSALYLCASKSLPGTSGGARSYNEQFFGPGTRLTVL.